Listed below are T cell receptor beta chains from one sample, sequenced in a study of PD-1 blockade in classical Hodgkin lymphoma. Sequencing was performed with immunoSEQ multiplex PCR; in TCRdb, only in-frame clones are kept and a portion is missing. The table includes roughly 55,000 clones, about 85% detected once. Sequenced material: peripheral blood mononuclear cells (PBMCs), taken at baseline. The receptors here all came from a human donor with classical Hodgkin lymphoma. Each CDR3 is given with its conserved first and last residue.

CDR3aa: CASTQGGYTEAFF; j_gene: TRBJ1-1; v_gene: TRBV6-6
CDR3aa: CASSSELRATGERHGYTF; j_gene: TRBJ1-2; v_gene: TRBV27
CDR3aa: CASSILGGLGDTQYF; j_gene: TRBJ2-3; v_gene: TRBV19
CDR3aa: CASSLRGREGSSNTGELFF; j_gene: TRBJ2-2; v_gene: TRBV7-3
CDR3aa: CASSQDSGSSGNTIYF; j_gene: TRBJ1-3; v_gene: TRBV4-3
CDR3aa: CASTRTLRDEQFF; j_gene: TRBJ2-1; v_gene: TRBV5-1
CDR3aa: CASRLAYEQYF; j_gene: TRBJ2-7; v_gene: TRBV5-1
CDR3aa: CSALGGTANTEAFF; j_gene: TRBJ1-1; v_gene: TRBV29-1
CDR3aa: CASSQVPRVNEQFF; j_gene: TRBJ2-1; v_gene: TRBV14
CDR3aa: CASSLMGAEQFF; j_gene: TRBJ2-1; v_gene: TRBV25-1
CDR3aa: CASSEQGAIEKLFF; j_gene: TRBJ1-4; v_gene: TRBV25-1
CDR3aa: CSVVGIPFTDTQYF; j_gene: TRBJ2-3; v_gene: TRBV29-1
CDR3aa: CASSVVGAGMRGNTIYF; j_gene: TRBJ1-3; v_gene: TRBV9
CDR3aa: CASSFNGASSYNEQFF; j_gene: TRBJ2-1; v_gene: TRBV27
CDR3aa: CASTLGGSLGGYTF; j_gene: TRBJ1-2; v_gene: TRBV6-6
CDR3aa: CASSTTPPGQGNEKLFF; j_gene: TRBJ1-4; v_gene: TRBV19
CDR3aa: CASSLLPQSQGWTEAFF; j_gene: TRBJ1-1; v_gene: TRBV7-3
CDR3aa: CASSPSVIEGTGELFF; j_gene: TRBJ2-2; v_gene: TRBV6-6
CDR3aa: CASSLATGETQYF; j_gene: TRBJ2-5; v_gene: TRBV7-2
CDR3aa: CASKPTFYTDTQYF; j_gene: TRBJ2-3; v_gene: TRBV5-1
CDR3aa: CASSSRPGETQYF; j_gene: TRBJ2-5; v_gene: TRBV7-8
CDR3aa: CASSHEGQGRGYTF; j_gene: TRBJ1-2; v_gene: TRBV7-9
CDR3aa: CASSPRTRGVTGELFF; j_gene: TRBJ2-2; v_gene: TRBV13
CDR3aa: CASSQGPTGMSNQPQHF; j_gene: TRBJ1-5; v_gene: TRBV4-3
CDR3aa: CASSLPFNEQFF; j_gene: TRBJ2-1; v_gene: TRBV9
CDR3aa: CASTSGGGQGTEAFF; j_gene: TRBJ1-1; v_gene: TRBV19
CDR3aa: CASSPRGIGNQPQHF; j_gene: TRBJ1-5; v_gene: TRBV18
CDR3aa: CASSSPPQKGTQYF; j_gene: TRBJ2-3; v_gene: TRBV5-6
CDR3aa: CASSPPSRASSYEQYF; j_gene: TRBJ2-7; v_gene: TRBV18
CDR3aa: CASSRDRVNQPQHF; j_gene: TRBJ1-5; v_gene: TRBV5-8
CDR3aa: CAISIDLTGAPYEQYF; j_gene: TRBJ2-7; v_gene: TRBV10-3
CDR3aa: CASSLRQGSADTQYF; j_gene: TRBJ2-3; v_gene: TRBV27
CDR3aa: CASGTSGNNEQFF; j_gene: TRBJ2-1; v_gene: TRBV19
CDR3aa: CASSLDLGSSTDTQYF; j_gene: TRBJ2-3; v_gene: TRBV5-6
CDR3aa: CASSRRITNEKLFF; j_gene: TRBJ1-4; v_gene: TRBV27
CDR3aa: CAGSPSTDTQYF; j_gene: TRBJ2-3; v_gene: TRBV2
CDR3aa: CAWSVRTGRLAQFF; j_gene: TRBJ2-1; v_gene: TRBV30
CDR3aa: CASSSAFNYGYTF; j_gene: TRBJ1-2; v_gene: TRBV19
CDR3aa: CAISETGAGEYEQYF; j_gene: TRBJ2-7; v_gene: TRBV10-3
CDR3aa: CAWRARQETQYF; j_gene: TRBJ2-5; v_gene: TRBV30
CDR3aa: CAIRGQGNQPQHF; j_gene: TRBJ1-5; v_gene: TRBV10-3
CDR3aa: CASRRQGLYTGELFF; j_gene: TRBJ2-2; v_gene: TRBV6-5
CDR3aa: CASSYSWGSRETQYF; j_gene: TRBJ2-5; v_gene: TRBV6-5
CDR3aa: CSVDGRTAGHHYGYTF; j_gene: TRBJ1-2; v_gene: TRBV29-1
CDR3aa: CASSLTRTGSGETQYF; j_gene: TRBJ2-5; v_gene: TRBV7-3
CDR3aa: CASSEGEGPWSF; j_gene: TRBJ1-3; v_gene: TRBV5-1
CDR3aa: CAAAANSNQPQHF; j_gene: TRBJ1-5; v_gene: TRBV28